The TCR beta chain under discussion was sequenced for a study of beta chain features in type 1 diabetes. Study findings and constraints: For patients and controls alike, PCR might favor shorter templates to the same degree. VDJ junctions from type 1 diabetes patients carried fewer insertions and larger deletions. A moderate, significant TCRB CDR3 shortening appeared in type 1 diabetes across four CD4+ subsets.

As every portion of the isolated RNA was reverse transcribed, the sequencing read expressed TCRB transcripts. This table comes from immunoSEQ multiplex PCR, and its TCRdb copy is limited to in-frame clones, with some not included. The sample has about 230,000 clones, 16% seen once. Points on this clone: The antigen is undetermined.

Per germline, CDR1 SGHTA and CDR2 FQGNSA. The CDR3 runs 14 residues. Trimming left V 4 bases short and J 0 bases short, with 10 bases between. The specimen was naive CD4+ T cells from blood. The origin of this receptor is a man aged 25 to 45 with type 1 diabetes. The rearrangement links TRBV7-2 to TRBJ2-7, with D perhaps given as TRBD1 or TRBD2 (5 bases each). CDR3 sequence reads: CASSSGPSSYEQYF. The CDR3 region has the DNA TGTGCCAGCAGCTCGGGACCTAGCTCCTACGAGCAGTACTTC.